This T cell receptor (beta chain) is drawn from a study of Ad26.COV2.S vaccination and SARS-CoV-2 variants. Study background: In the COV1001 trial, the donor was in the Ad26.COV2.S arm.

Trimming removed 2 bases at V and 4 bases at J, with 12 bases between. Germline values: CDR1 SEHNR, CDR2 FQNEAQ (reference sequence). This CDR3 region has 15 residues. Repertoires were generated with immunoSEQ multiplex PCR, while TCRdb's copy carries only in-frame clones and drops some. The repertoire holds about 460,000 clones, with roughly nine tenths as singletons. Documented treatment: roughly 19 received Ad26.COV2.S at low or high dose, single or two shots; 5 received placebo; per-sample allocation not given. At day 63 after the first vaccine or placebo injection, samples were drawn. Whoever gave the sample was an adult aged 18-55 years in Boston.

Material: peripheral blood, obtained in a trial of Ad26.COV2.S vaccine versus placebo. V is TRBV7-9 and J is TRBJ2-1; D is unclear. The TCR sequence derives from a person between 18 and 59 years old who received the Ad26.COV2.S COVID-19 vaccine or a placebo. The CDR3 sequence: CASSLRLRPYNEQFF. The CDR3 DNA reads as TGTGCCAGCAGCTTACGTCTCCGCCCTTACAATGAGCAGTTCTTC.